This T cell receptor beta chain was obtained from a study of cytomegalovirus exposure and HLA in healthy donors. Turning to the study itself: An early release of data contained about 85 million unique TCRs, which came from HLA-typed donors. Findings and caveats of the study: For most subjects, TCR beta sequences were reported to predict HLA-A and HLA-B alleles with accuracy. The majority of TCR sequences were rare, yet some public TCRs appeared in many donors.

Researchers ran the PCR with 60 Vbeta and 13 Jbeta primers. The protocol was immunoSEQ multiplex PCR, while the TCRdb copy is restricted to in-frame clones and leaves out a portion. The sample has 100,000 or so clones; around 84% are singletons. Concerning this clone itself: Its target is not known.

This TCR was recovered from a woman between 18 and 30 years old in good health and CMV-seronegative. Material: PBMCs.

CDR3 sequence reads: CASSVGAGFTSYEQYF. The CDR3 nucleotides are TGTGCCAGCAGCGTAGGTGCAGGGTTCACCTCCTACGAGCAGTACTTC. The V and J genes are TRBV9 and TRBJ2-7, with D perhaps TRBD1 (5 bases). Per the germline V gene, CDR1 is SGDLS and CDR2 is YYNGEE. Trimming took off 0 bases at V and 0 bases at J, with 13 bases between the two ends. The CDR3 has 16 amino acids.